The 15 T cell receptor beta chains below all came from one sample that was sequenced in a study of blood T cell repertoires in COVID-19. The method was immunoSEQ multiplex PCR; TCRdb's version includes in-frame clones alone and lacks a portion of them. The repertoire holds 140,000 or so clones, with around three quarters as singletons. Sample: peripheral blood. The receptor source for this set is a man between 45 and 60 years old with active or convalescent COVID-19.

In its sample, this clone was seen once. The chain links TRBV27 to TRBJ2-7; 7 bases fit TRBD1. With 6 bases clipped from V and 7 bases from J, the junction kept 6 bases outside the gene matches. The CDR3 is 12 amino acids. CDR1 and CDR2 (germline): MNHEY, SMNVEV (reference sequence). The CDR3 is CASRTGWGEQYF. The DNA of the CDR3 is TGTGCCAGCAGGACAGGGTGGGGGGAGCAGTACTTC.

The chain carries TRBV28 and TRBJ2-6, with 7 bases fitting TRBD2. CDR3 length: 18 amino acids. Germline V gene lookup returns CDR1 MDHEN and CDR2 SYDVKM. Trimming at V came to 2 bases and at J to 2 bases, leaving 9 bases not matched to a gene. The CDR3 spells CASSLGSGISTGANVLTF. The CDR3 DNA reads as TGTGCCAGCAGTTTAGGAAGCGGGATCTCTACTGGGGCCAACGTCCTGACTTTC.

CDR3 bases: TGTGCTAGTGGTTCCGACAGGGGAAACACTGAAGCTTTCTTT. This sequence encodes CASGSDRGNTEAFF. The chain uses TRBV12-5 and TRBJ1-1, with 8 nucleotides matching TRBD1. The length of the CDR3 is 14 residues. The germline V gene encodes CDR1 LGHNT and CDR2 FRNRAP. Trimming at V came to 4 bases and at J to 2 bases, leaving 3 bases not matched to a gene.

This clone has a single count. The chain recombines TRBV5-1 with TRBJ2-5, with a weak D call TRBD1 (5 bases). This CDR3 has 14 amino acids. The germline CDR1 and CDR2 sequences are SGHRS and YFSETQ. V gave up 2 bases and J gave up 1 base, with 9 bases separating them. This CDR3 reads CASSFGGAQETQYF. DNA of the CDR3: TGCGCCAGCAGCTTTGGTGGGGCCCAAGAGACCCAGTACTTC.

V gene TRBV7-9 combines with J gene TRBJ2-3; 14 nucleotides match TRBD2. There are 15 residues in the CDR3. Germline V gene lookup returns CDR1 SEHNR and CDR2 FQNEAQ (reference sequence). The trim removed 0 bases at V and 11 bases at J, leaving 4 bases unmatched. The CDR3 region is CASSLAGLAGVEQYF. CDR3 DNA: TGTGCCAGCAGCTTAGCGGGACTAGCGGGAGTCGAGCAGTATTTT.

The V gene is TRBV28, the J gene TRBJ2-1; 14 nucleotides align to TRBD2. The junction had 13 bases not matched to a gene; V was cut back by 2 bases and J by 4 bases. The CDR3 has 20 residues. Germline-derived CDR1 and CDR2 are MDHEN and SYDVKM. This CDR3 is CASSLNTGTSGSFGYNEQFF. The CDR3 DNA is TGTGCCAGCAGTTTAAATACCGGGACTAGCGGGAGCTTTGGTTACAATGAGCAGTTCTTC.

The chain carries TRBV5-1 and TRBJ1-2; D gene unclear. The CDR3 is 13 amino acids. Trimming shortened V by 1 base and J by 3 bases, and 7 bases separated the two germline ends. CDR1 SGHRS and CDR2 YFSETQ come from the germline V gene. The CDR3 region has the DNA TGCGCCAGCAGCTTGAACGGAGACTATGGCTACACCTTC. Translated, it gives CASSLNGDYGYTF.

A remark on this clone: Given a much more abundant clone one base away, this may be a read error. The J gene is TRBJ2-2, the V gene TRBV2, with TRBD2 matching 8 bases. The germline V gene encodes CDR1 SNHLY and CDR2 FYNNEI. The CDR3 covers 16 residues. V gave up 5 bases and J gave up 0 bases; unmatched junction bases: 5. The CDR3 spells CASSREGRANTGELFF. For the CDR3, the DNA is TGTGCCAGCAGTCGGGAGGGCCGGGCGAACACCGGGGAGCTGTTTTTT.

This chain links TRBV30 with TRBJ1-1; unclear D gene. V gave up 1 base and J gave up 8 bases, with 8 bases separating them. The germline CDR1 and CDR2 sequences are GTSNPN and SVGIG (reference sequence). This CDR3 spans 11 amino acids. The CDR3 protein is CAWSGALEAFF. In nucleotides, the CDR3 is TGTGCCTGGAGTGGAGCCCTCGAAGCTTTCTTT.

V is TRBV19 and J is TRBJ1-5, with D unresolved. The CDR3 runs 15 residues. From germline, CDR1 is LNHDA and CDR2 SQIVND (reference sequence). V dropped 3 bases and J dropped 1 base, with 10 bases sitting between them. The CDR3 coding sequence is TGTGCCAGTAGTATCGACACAGCAAGCAATCAGCCCCAGCATTTT. This codes for CASSIDTASNQPQHF.

V usage is TRBV28 and J usage is TRBJ1-2; 10 nucleotides line up with TRBD1. Trimming cost V 5 bases and J 4 bases; bases outside gene matches: 19. CDR1 is MDHEN, CDR2 SYDVKM, per germline. The CDR3 runs to 19 residues. The CDR3 DNA is TGTGCCAGCAGTCCTCCACGTCCCGGGACAGGGGATAGGAGCTATGGCTACACCTTC. Its translation: CASSPPRPGTGDRSYGYTF.

The chain is built from TRBV29-1 and TRBJ2-1; 8 nucleotides match TRBD2. This CDR3 contains 11 residues. Trimming took 5 bases from V and 9 from J; bases not matched to a gene: 3. Germline CDR1 is SQVTM and CDR2 is ANQGSEA. CDR3 protein: CSVRLAFEQFF. CDR3 sequence (DNA): TGCAGCGTTCGACTAGCGTTTGAGCAGTTCTTC.

This clone was seen more than once but under ten times. The chain recombines TRBV30 with TRBJ1-1; D not certain. CDR1 and CDR2 from the germline V gene are GTSNPN and SVGIG (reference sequence). Between the trimmed V and J ends, which lost 0 bases and 0 bases, there was a span of 8 bases. This CDR3 has 14 amino acids. CDR3 coding DNA: TGTGCCTGGAGTGTCGGCAGGATGAACACTGAAGCTTTCTTT. Translating gives CAWSVGRMNTEAFF.

The gene calls are TRBV5-4 and TRBJ2-2, with TRBD1 as a possible D gene (6 bases). Trimming took off 0 bases at V and 2 bases at J, with 8 bases between the two ends. Germline CDR1 reads SGHNT; CDR2 reads YYREEE (reference sequence). The length of the CDR3 is 15 residues. CDR3 sequence: CASSLAQGNTGELFF. The CDR3 coding sequence is TGTGCCAGCAGCTTGGCACAGGGAAACACCGGGGAGCTGTTTTTT.

The chain has TRBV27 and TRBJ1-1, with a tentative D call TRBD1 (5 bases). CDR1 and CDR2 (germline): MNHEY, SMNVEV (reference sequence). The length of the CDR3 is 13 residues. The V gene lost 3 bases and the J gene lost 5 bases, with 10 bases spanning the gap. The CDR3 sequence is CASSFNRGTEAFF. The CDR3 coding sequence is TGTGCCAGCAGTTTCAACCGGGGGACTGAAGCTTTCTTT.